This T cell receptor (beta chain) was captured by sequencing in a study of T cell responses to AZD1222 COVID-19 vaccine. Trimming left V 7 bases short and J 4 bases short, with 22 bases between. The CDR3 length is 16 residues. In germline, CDR1 is SNHLY, CDR2 FYNNEI. Profiling relied on immunoSEQ multiplex PCR, and the TCRdb table lists in-frame clones only, not all of them. The sample has 150,000 to 200,000 clones, roughly 94% seen once. The TCR comes from an adult who received the AZD1222 COVID-19 vaccine. The sequences come from peripheral blood, collected 28 days after the second AZD1222 dose. V usage is TRBV2 and J usage is TRBJ2-5; D is tentatively TRBD1 or TRBD2 (8 bases each). CDR3 nucleotide sequence: TGTGCCAGCATGTTAGCGGGACAGGAGGGGAGAGAGACCCAGTACTTC. As protein: CASMLAGQEGRETQYF.